A selection of T cell receptor beta chains follows, all from one sample in a study of immune evolution from preneoplasia to lung adenocarcinoma. Using immunoSEQ multiplex PCR, the repertoire was profiled, and TCRdb retains in-frame clones only, with some absent. The sample has under 3,000 clones; about 86% are singletons. Sample: FFPE adjacent normal lung tissue. The receptors were gathered from a person between 60 and 80 years old with lung adenocarcinoma. Both conserved end residues are part of each CDR3. Fields, in order: D gene, V gene, clone size, J gene, CDR3 DNA, CDR3 protein. The D gene is left open where the match is weak. The size entry is marked missing in some rows and otherwise reads once, few, many or a size class.

.,TRBV2,.,TRBJ2-3,TGTGCCAGCAGCTTTGGGGGAAGCACAGATACGCAGTATTTT,CASSFGGSTDTQYF
.,TRBV5-4,.,TRBJ2-7,TGTGCCAGCAGCCCCGGGGGAGGGGGCCGCTACGAGCAGTACTTC,CASSPGGGGRYEQYF
.,TRBV5-1,.,TRBJ2-2,TGCTCCAGCAGTAAAGGAGAGGGGTACACCGGGGAGCTGTTTTTT,CSSSKGEGYTGELFF
.,TRBV7-2,.,TRBJ1-1,TGTGCCAGCAGCTTAGATTGGGCTGAAGCTTTCTTT,CASSLDWAEAFF
.,TRBV27,.,TRBJ1-4,TGTGCCAGCAGGAAGGGGACTGAAAAACTGTTTTTT,CASRKGTEKLFF
.,TRBV6-5,.,TRBJ2-7,TGTGCCAGCAGTTACGCGTGGGCAGAATCCTCCTACGAGCAGTACTTC,CASSYAWAESSYEQYF
.,TRBV14,.,TRBJ1-5,TGTGCCAGCAGCCCCCAAAGACAGAGAAAGAACCTATCCAATCAGCCCCAGCATTTT,CASSPQRQRKNLSNQPQHF
TRBD2,TRBV7-8,.,TRBJ2-2,TGTGCCAGCAGCTTGCTAGCGGGAGGGCATGCCGGGGAGCTGTTTTTT,CASSLLAGGHAGELFF
TRBD2,TRBV7-9,.,TRBJ2-7,TGTGCCAGCAGCCGAGCGGGAGGGTACCACGAGCAGTACTTC,CASSRAGGYHEQYF
.,TRBV28,.,TRBJ1-5,TGTGCCAGCACTCCGGACCCTAGCAATCAGCCCCAGCATTTT,CASTPDPSNQPQHF
.,TRBV6-5,.,TRBJ1-5,TGTGCCAGCAGTTATACCCGCACAGGGCCCCAGCATTTT,CASSYTRTGPQHF
.,TRBV4-1,.,TRBJ2-7,TGCGCCAGCAGCCAAGATGGCAGGGGTGACGAGCAGTACTTC,CASSQDGRGDEQYF
TRBD2,TRBV10-1,.,TRBJ2-3,TGCGCCAGCAGTGATGGACTAGCGGGAGCTCAAGATACGCAGTATTTT,CASSDGLAGAQDTQYF
.,TRBV2,.,TRBJ1-5,TGTGCCAGCAGTGAACAGGCGATTACGTTTAGGGGCAATCAGCCCCAGCATTTT,CASSEQAITFRGNQPQHF
TRBD1,TRBV2,.,TRBJ2-5,TGTGCCAGCAGTGACCCGGACAGGGAAGAGACCCAGTACTTC,CASSDPDREETQYF
TRBD1,TRBV30,.,TRBJ2-3,TGTGCCTGGAGTGGGGGGACAGCCAACACAGATACGCAGTATTTT,CAWSGGTANTDTQYF
.,TRBV7-6,.,TRBJ2-2,TGTGCCAGCAGCGAAGAAGGGTACACCGGGGAGCTGTTTTTT,CASSEEGYTGELFF
.,TRBV6-5,.,TRBJ2-5,TGTGCCAGCAGTTACCCCGAGACCCAGTACTTC,CASSYPETQYF
.,TRBV29-1,.,TRBJ1-4,TGCAGCGTTGGTGAGACTAATGAAAAACTGTTTTTT,CSVGETNEKLFF
TRBD2,TRBV10-2,.,TRBJ2-1,TGCGCCAGCCGGACTAGTAATTTGCCCTACAATGAGCAGTTCTTC,CASRTSNLPYNEQFF
.,TRBV20-1,.,TRBJ2-7,TGCAGTGTGGGGGGTACCTACGAGCAGTACTTC,CSVGGTYEQYF
.,TRBV5-1,.,TRBJ2-5,TGCGCCAGCAGCTTCACCCCTCAAGAAACCCAGTACTTC,CASSFTPQETQYF
.,TRBV6-5,.,TRBJ2-2,TGTGCCAGCAGTTACTTGAACACCGGGGAGCTGTTTTTT,CASSYLNTGELFF
.,TRBV29-1,.,TRBJ2-1,TGCAGCGTACAACCTAGCGTTGAGCAGTTCTTC,CSVQPSVEQFF
.,TRBV20-1,.,TRBJ1-5,TGCAGTGCTAGGGGGGATCAGCCCCAGCATTTT,CSARGDQPQHF
.,TRBV21-1,.,TRBJ1-6,TGTGCCAGCAGCACGGACAGGGGGCTATGTTCACCCCTCCACTTT,CASSTDRGLCSPLHF
.,TRBV9,.,TRBJ1-6,TGTGCCAGCAGCGTAGATCGGGGGAAGAATTCACCCCTCCACTTT,CASSVDRGKNSPLHF
TRBD2,TRBV7-8,.,TRBJ2-5,TGTGCCAGCAGTTTAGGACTAGCGGGAGGGCCGGGAGAGACCCAGTACTTC,CASSLGLAGGPGETQYF
TRBD1,TRBV6-5,.,TRBJ1-1,TGTGCCAGCAGCCTCGGGACAGGGAACACTGAAGCTTTCTTT,CASSLGTGNTEAFF
.,TRBV6-1,.,TRBJ2-7,TGTGCCAGCAGATCGGGGATCTACGAGCAGTACTTC,CASRSGIYEQYF
TRBD2,TRBV7-3,once,TRBJ2-7,TGTGCCAGCAGCCCGAATCCGGGGGGCTACGAGCAGTACTTC,CASSPNPGGYEQYF
.,TRBV7-9,.,TRBJ2-6,TGTGCCAGCAGCTTAGCTTCGCCGGCTAACGTCCTGACTTTC,CASSLASPANVLTF
TRBD1,TRBV6-4,.,TRBJ2-5,TGTGCCAGCAGGATAGACAGGGCGGGAGAGACCCAGTACTTC,CASRIDRAGETQYF
.,TRBV19,.,TRBJ2-2,TGTGCCACCAACGCGGGTTACACCGGGGAGCTGTTTTTT,CATNAGYTGELFF
TRBD1,TRBV6-5,.,TRBJ2-1,TGTGCCAGCAGGAAATCCGGGACAGCCTACAATGAGCAGTTCTTC,CASRKSGTAYNEQFF
TRBD1,TRBV9,.,TRBJ2-5,TGTGCCAGCAGCGTAGGGACAGGGCAAGAGACCCAGTACTTC,CASSVGTGQETQYF
.,TRBV11-2,.,TRBJ2-1,TGTGCCAGCAGCTTTGGGGGGTCTCTCAATGAGCAGTTCTTC,CASSFGGSLNEQFF
.,TRBV5-1,.,TRBJ1-1,TGCTCCAGCACCGAATCCTCCATGAACACTGAAGCTTTCTTT,CSSTESSMNTEAFF
.,TRBV11-2,.,TRBJ2-1,TGTGCCAGCAGCCTCCCGGACAGACACAATGAGCAGTTCTTC,CASSLPDRHNEQFF
.,TRBV11-2,once,TRBJ1-3,TGTGCCAGCAGCCCTAGGGGGGGGGTAGATTCCTCTGGAAACACCATATATTTT,CASSPRGGVDSSGNTIYF